This TCR beta chain was obtained from a study of T-cell reconstitution after alpha-beta-depleted transplantation in children. This clonotype was counted between two and nine times. Unique molecular identifiers featured in how the TCRbeta library was prepared. TCRdb analysed the PCR reads with MiXCR anew, one entry per CDR3 protein. The sample includes approximately 340,000 distinct CDR3 sequences, over 9% of them seen just once. In germline, CDR1 is SQVTM, CDR2 ANQGSEA. This CDR3 has 15 residues. With 4 bases removed from V and 2 bases from J, the gap between germline ends came to 16 bases. This sequence was found in a human donor who donated a stem cell graft to a child with acute lymphoblastic leukemia. This sample comprised PBMCs from the stem cell graft donor, obtained from the stem cell graft. V gene TRBV29-1 combines with J gene TRBJ2-3, with D possibly being TRBD2 (6 bases). The CDR3 loop reads CSVVSPAGLTDTQYF. The CDR3 DNA follows: TGCAGCGTTGTGTCCCCAGCGGGCCTCACAGATACGCAGTATTTT.